This passage covers 28 T cell receptor beta chains from one sample sequenced in a study of shared clonotypes between healthy human individuals. This table comes from immunoSEQ multiplex PCR, and its TCRdb copy is limited to in-frame clones, with some not included. The sample gives about 2.3 million clones, roughly 92% of which show up once; more than 0.35% is in the top ten. The sequenced material came from naive CD4+ T cells from PBMCs. Subset: CD45RA+ positively selected. The receptors stem from a man between 18 and 35 years old in good health. Some clones in this sample may be carry-over from other donors' samples.

This chain joins TRBV11-3 and TRBJ2-7; possible D gene TRBD2, 5 bases. Germline V lookup: CDR1 SGHNT, CDR2 YENEEA. Trimming left V 0 bases short and J 0 bases short, with 9 bases between. This CDR3 region has 15 residues. The CDR3 here is CASSLDVGSSYEQYF. The DNA for the CDR3 is TGTGCCAGCAGCTTAGATGTGGGGAGCTCCTACGAGCAGTACTTC.

The chain has TRBV10-3 and TRBJ2-3; D perhaps matches TRBD2 (6 bases). Trimming removed 3 bases from V and 4 bases from J, with 17 bases in between. CDR1 and CDR2 (germline): ENHRY, SYGVKD. The CDR3 is 16 residues long. Here the CDR3 DNA reads TGTGCCATCAGTGATGCGGGGCGCCGGGGAGCAGATACGCAGTATTTT. Translating it yields CAISDAGRRGADTQYF.

The chain uses TRBV27 and TRBJ2-2, with 8 positions matching TRBD2. The CDR3 extends over 14 amino acids. The germline V gene encodes CDR1 MNHEY and CDR2 SMNVEV (reference sequence). The J segment lost 6 bases and the V segment lost 3 bases, leaving 3 bases of the junction unmatched. The CDR3: CASSFGRAPGELFF. The CDR3 DNA follows: TGTGCCAGCAGTTTCGGGAGGGCCCCCGGGGAGCTGTTTTTT.

This clone occurred once. The chain employs TRBV5-1 and TRBJ2-1, with TRBD2 identical over 10 bases. Germline values: CDR1 SGHRS, CDR2 YFSETQ. This CDR3 spans 17 amino acids. With V trimmed by 0 bases and J by 7 bases, 10 bases remained unmatched. The CDR3 DNA follows: TGCGCCAGCAGCTTGGCGGGGGAACTAGCGGGAAGGAATGAGCAGTTCTTC. It specifies CASSLAGELAGRNEQFF.

This clone was observed once. The rearrangement links TRBV15 to TRBJ2-3; 7 bases are a match to TRBD1. The CDR3 is 15 amino acids. With 0 bases clipped from V and 3 bases from J, the junction kept 3 bases outside the gene matches. Germline assignment: CDR1 LNHNV and CDR2 YYDKDF (reference sequence). The chain's CDR3 is CATSRDTRGTDTQYF. The CDR3 DNA sequence: TGTGCCACCAGCAGAGATACCAGGGGGACAGATACGCAGTATTTT.

This chain uses TRBV29-1 with TRBJ2-7, with a weak D call TRBD2 (5 bases). Germline CDR1 and CDR2: SQVTM and ANQGSEA. V was cut by 6 bases and J by 2 bases, with 17 bases left in between. The CDR3 totals 14 residues. CDR3 coding DNA: TGCAGCGTGGAGACGGGAATAGGAGCCTACGAGCAGTACTTC. It yields the protein CSVETGIGAYEQYF.

The rearrangement uses TRBV4-3 and TRBJ2-1; maybe TRBD1 (7 bases). Germline V gives CDR1 LGHNA, CDR2 YSLEER. V shed 0 bases and J shed 2 bases, with 11 bases lying between them. CDR3 size: 16 residues. For the CDR3, the DNA is TGCGCCAGCAGCCAAGAAGGGGGGACAGCCTACAATGAGCAGTTCTTC. This sequence encodes CASSQEGGTAYNEQFF.

J is TRBJ2-7 and V is TRBV6-4, with 16 bases matching TRBD2. V trimming: 11 bases; J trimming: 2 bases; junction bases outside the gene matches: 15. From germline, CDR1 is MRHNA and CDR2 SNTAGT. This CDR3 has 18 residues. The CDR3: CAGRPGTSGRALTYEQYF. The CDR3 DNA follows: TGTGCCGGGCGTCCCGGGACTAGCGGGAGGGCCCTAACCTACGAGCAGTACTTC.

The sample holds one count of this clone. This sequence joins TRBV7-9 and TRBJ2-3; 11 nucleotides match TRBD2. CDR1 is SEHNR, CDR2 FQNEAQ, per germline (reference sequence). The CDR3 loop spans 18 amino acids. J was trimmed by 1 base and V by 5 bases; bases with no gene match: 11. The CDR3: CASSHSLAGGPGTDTQYF. DNA of the CDR3: TGTGCCAGCAGCCACAGCCTAGCGGGAGGCCCTGGCACAGATACGCAGTATTTT.

This clone was observed a handful of times. The chain carries TRBV7-2 and TRBJ1-4; 10 nucleotides agree with TRBD1. The CDR3 is 13 residues long. Germline CDR1 is SGHTA and CDR2 is FQGNSA. Germline trimming cut 11 bases from V and 8 bases from J; bases unmatched to any gene: 8. The CDR3 loop reads CAARQGANEKLFF. In nucleotides, the CDR3 is TGTGCCGCCAGACAGGGGGCAAACGAAAAACTGTTTTTT.

This sequence joins TRBV28 and TRBJ2-2, with TRBD2 matching over 9 bases. The CDR3 is made up of 18 amino acids. With V trimmed by 1 base and J by 4 bases, 10 bases remained unmatched. Germline CDR1 MDHEN, CDR2 SYDVKM. This chain's CDR3 is CASSLSIWREGGTGELFF. In DNA form, the CDR3 reads TGTGCCAGCAGTTTATCGATCTGGCGGGAGGGCGGCACCGGGGAGCTGTTTTTT.

This clone was recorded once. The CDR3: CASSKGNHRTGRRQPQHF. The CDR3 DNA sequence: TGTGCCAGTAGTAAGGGGAACCACCGGACAGGGAGAAGGCAGCCCCAGCATTTT. This rearrangement joins TRBV19 to TRBJ1-5; 8 nucleotides line up with TRBD1. Germline V lookup: CDR1 LNHDA, CDR2 SQIVND (reference sequence). This CDR3 comprises 18 residues. The V gene end was trimmed by 4 bases and the J gene end by 7 bases; junction bases not matched to a gene: 18. Complete variable domain (other parts from reference TRBV19 and TRBJ1-5): DGGITQSPKYLFRKEGQNVTLSCEQNLNHDAMYWYRQDPGQGLRLIYYSQIVNDFQKGDIAEGYSVSREKKESFPLTVTSAQKNPTAFYLCASSKGNHRTGRRQPQHFGDGTRLSIL.

Turning to this clone: Other nucleotide sequences from this sample produce the same CDR3. The gene calls are TRBV6-1 and TRBJ2-7; D gene ambiguous. Germline loops: CDR1 MNHNS, CDR2 SASEGT. The CDR3 totals 11 residues. V lost 3 bases, J lost 0 bases, and 0 bases lay in between. The CDR3 nucleotides are TGTGCCAGCAGTGACTCCTACGAGCAGTACTTC. This translates into CASSDSYEQYF.

The table lists this clone with a count of one. In the same sample, other DNA sequences code for this CDR3. V is TRBV7-3 and J is TRBJ2-6; TRBD1 matches 7 bases. Germline trimming cut 2 bases from V and 2 bases from J; bases unmatched to any gene: 0. Germline assignment: CDR1 SGHTA and CDR2 FQGTGA. The CDR3 runs 15 residues. The CDR3 nucleotides read TGTGCCAGCAGCTTACAGGGGGCTGGGGCCAACGTCCTGACTTTC. Amino acid sequence: CASSLQGAGANVLTF.

This rearrangement joins TRBV4-3 to TRBJ1-2; 7 bases agree with TRBD1. J lost 5 bases, V lost 0 bases, and 12 bases had no gene match. This CDR3 spans 17 amino acids. Germline values: CDR1 LGHNA, CDR2 YSLEER. CDR3 protein: CASSQEFLVRGVYGYTF. CDR3 bases: TGCGCCAGCAGCCAAGAGTTTTTAGTCAGGGGGGTTTATGGCTACACCTTC.

Worth noting for this clone: The sample has other DNA sequences that encode this CDR3 too. This chain uses TRBV28 with TRBJ2-7, with D unclear. The CDR3 consists of 13 residues. V was trimmed by 4 bases and J by 1 base, leaving 8 bases between them. Germline CDR1 is MDHEN and CDR2 is SYDVKM. CDR3 DNA: TGTGCCAGCAGTTCCACCCCTTCCTACGAGCAGTACTTC. Protein product: CASSSTPSYEQYF.

This rearrangement joins TRBV10-3 to TRBJ2-5; D gene ambiguous. The V end lost 2 bases, the J end lost 4 bases, and 14 bases lay between the germline ends. Germline V gives CDR1 ENHRY, CDR2 SYGVKD. This CDR3 is built from 15 residues. DNA of the CDR3: TGTGCCATCAGTGAGGCTCTACAAGGCCCAGAGACCCAGTACTTC. Residues: CAISEALQGPETQYF.

This chain links TRBV14 with TRBJ2-7; TRBD2 aligns across 7 bases. Germline V gene data show CDR1 as SGHDN and CDR2 as FVKESK. Unmatched junction bases numbered 6, after V lost 2 bases and J lost 2 bases. The CDR3 is 15 residues long. CDR3 bases: TGTGCCAGCAGCCAATTGGGGGGGAAAGCCTACGAGCAGTACTTC. Amino acids: CASSQLGGKAYEQYF.

For the CDR3, the DNA is TGCGCCAGCAGCTACACCGGGACTTCCTCCTACGAGCAGTACTTC. It encodes CASSYTGTSSYEQYF. This chain links TRBV5-1 with TRBJ2-7; D perhaps matches TRBD2 (6 bases). CDR1 SGHRS and CDR2 YFSETQ come from the germline V gene. V gave up 3 bases and J gave up 0 bases, with 13 bases separating them. This CDR3 has 15 residues.

V and J are TRBV6-5 and TRBJ2-6; D might be TRBD1 (6 bases). The CDR3 is made up of 16 amino acids. Germline V gene lookup returns CDR1 MNHEY and CDR2 SVGAGI. The V gene lost 4 bases and the J gene lost 3 bases, with 13 bases spanning the gap. The CDR3 loop reads CASSSGRGRGANVLTF. The CDR3 bases are TGTGCCAGCAGTTCTGGCAGGGGCCGTGGGGCCAACGTCCTGACTTTC.

This clone was observed a single time. Other DNA sequences of this sample code for an identical CDR3. The chain couples TRBV27 to TRBJ2-7; the D is unclear. The CDR3 is 13 residues long. The germline V gene has CDR1 MNHEY and CDR2 SMNVEV (reference sequence). V was shortened by 1 base and J by 1 base, with 5 bases between the two germline ends. The DNA of the CDR3 is TGTGCCAGCAGTTTATTTGGGTCCTACGAGCAGTACTTC. Translated: CASSLFGSYEQYF.

The chain carries TRBV11-3 and TRBJ2-3, with D tentatively TRBD1 (6 bases). Germline CDR1 is SGHNT and CDR2 is YENEEA. The CDR3 spans 17 residues. Trimming left V 0 bases short and J 8 bases short, with 21 bases between. CDR3 sequence reads: CASSLETRDGPRGTQYF. In nucleotides, the CDR3 is TGTGCCAGCAGCTTAGAAACTAGGGACGGCCCCAGGGGTACGCAGTATTTT.

The chain couples TRBV5-1 to TRBJ2-3; D ambiguous. CDR1 and CDR2 (germline): SGHRS, YFSETQ. The CDR3 is made up of 15 amino acids. Trimming removed 4 bases at V and 2 bases at J, with 14 bases between. The DNA for the CDR3 is TGCGCCAGCAGCAGTCCTGCCCCCCCCACAGATACGCAGTATTTT. It specifies CASSSPAPPTDTQYF. Together with reference TRBV5-1 and TRBJ2-3, the CDR3 gives the full variable domain: KAGVTQTPRYLIKTRGQQVTLSCSPISGHRSVSWYQQTPGQGLQFLFEYFSETQRNKGNFPGRFSGRQFSNSRSEMNVSTLELGDSALYLCASSSPAPPTDTQYFGPGTRLTVL.

The V and J genes are TRBV28 and TRBJ2-5, with TRBD1 matching 8 bases. After removal of 6 bases from V and 5 bases from J, the junction contained 11 bases not matched to a gene. Germline assignment: CDR1 MDHEN and CDR2 SYDVKM. The CDR3 is made up of 15 amino acids. DNA of the CDR3: TGTGCCAGCAGACCAAGGGACAGGCGACTCGAGACCCAGTACTTC. It is translated as CASRPRDRRLETQYF.

Only one count was recorded for this clone. The CDR3 reads CASSVVPSGSSGELFF. CDR3 nucleotides: TGTGCCAGCAGCGTAGTTCCTAGCGGGAGCTCCGGGGAGCTGTTTTTT. This chain uses TRBV9 with TRBJ2-2; 10 bases match TRBD2. The J segment lost 6 bases and the V segment lost 0 bases, leaving 5 bases of the junction unmatched. Germline CDR1 is SGDLS and CDR2 is YYNGEE. The CDR3 is 16 amino acids.

This clone turned up a few times. This chain uses TRBV10-3 with TRBJ1-5; 9 positions match TRBD1. Looked up from germline, CDR1 is ENHRY and CDR2 is SYGVKD. Trimming cost V 2 bases and J 1 base; bases outside gene matches: 6. The CDR3 runs 17 residues. The CDR3 loop is CAISEGQGLSSNQPQHF. Here the CDR3 DNA reads TGTGCCATCAGTGAGGGACAGGGGCTTTCAAGCAATCAGCCCCAGCATTTT.

This clone was recorded a few times. This chain uses TRBV28 with TRBJ1-1; D remains ambiguous. The CDR3 is made up of 14 amino acids. Germline CDR1 is MDHEN and CDR2 is SYDVKM. V was pared by 4 bases and J by 4 bases, with 13 bases between. The CDR3 DNA follows: TGTGCCAGCAGTTCCCCGTCGATTCGCACTGAAGCTTTCTTT. Its translation is CASSSPSIRTEAFF.

The chain's CDR3 is CASSTGGSYEKLFF. As DNA, the CDR3 is TGTGCCAGCAGTACAGGGGGCTCTTATGAAAAACTGTTTTTT. The V gene is TRBV28, the J gene TRBJ1-4; 9 nucleotides agree with TRBD1. The junction had 4 bases not matched to a gene; V was cut back by 5 bases and J by 6 bases. CDR3 length: 14 amino acids. Germline V gene lookup returns CDR1 MDHEN and CDR2 SYDVKM.